The 7 T cell receptor beta chains listed next were all sequenced from one sample in a study of blood T cell repertoires in COVID-19. This table comes from immunoSEQ multiplex PCR, and its TCRdb copy is limited to in-frame clones, with some not included. The profile shows fewer than 150,000 clones, 90% of them singletons. The sample comprised peripheral blood. Every receptor here comes from a woman in her sixties with COVID-19, enrolled during active disease.

The V gene is TRBV19, the J gene TRBJ1-5; 8 bases fit TRBD1. Trimming took 5 bases from V and 0 from J; bases not matched to a gene: 3. Germline V gene data show CDR1 as LNHDA and CDR2 as SQIVND (reference sequence). This CDR3 has 15 amino acids. The CDR3 nucleotides read TGTGCCAGTAGTTTACAGGGGGATAGCAATCAGCCCCAGCATTTT. Its protein product is CASSLQGDSNQPQHF.

The chain recombines TRBV3-1 (or the pseudogene TRBV3-2) with TRBJ1-1; 9 bases are shared with TRBD1. This CDR3 has 16 amino acids. Per germline, CDR1 LGHDT and CDR2 YNNKEL (reference sequence). J was trimmed by 7 bases and V by 1 base; bases with no gene match: 10. The CDR3 sequence: CASSQGILGQGSEAFF. The CDR3 DNA sequence: TGTGCCAGCAGCCAAGGAATACTTGGACAGGGGAGTGAAGCTTTCTTT.

This clone was counted a single time. The chain combines TRBV18 with TRBJ2-4; TRBD1 aligns across 8 bases. The CDR3 length is 15 residues. CDR1 is KGHSH, CDR2 LQKENI, per germline. V lost 1 base to trimming and J lost 9 bases; unmatched junction nucleotides: 8. This chain's CDR3 is CASSPRVTGVGIQYF. The CDR3 DNA follows: TGTGCCAGCTCACCACGGGTGACAGGGGTTGGCATTCAGTACTTC.

Here the CDR3 reads CASKPTGYTEAFF. The CDR3 DNA sequence: TGTGCCAGTAAACCGACAGGGTACACTGAAGCTTTCTTT. The rearrangement joins TRBV6-5 to TRBJ1-1; the match to TRBD1 covers 7 bases. Trimming took 9 bases from V and 3 from J; bases not matched to a gene: 7. CDR3 length equals 13 residues. Germline assignment: CDR1 MNHEY and CDR2 SVGAGI.

The table lists this clone with a count of one. The V gene is TRBV7-6, the J gene TRBJ2-7; TRBD1 matches at 12 bases. V dropped 7 bases and J dropped 6; count of bases not matched to a gene: 7. Germline CDR1 SGHVS, CDR2 FNYEAQ. This CDR3 spans 14 amino acids. CDR3 coding DNA: TGTGCCAGCACCACCAGGGGACAGGGGGCCGAGCAGTACTTC. Its protein is CASTTRGQGAEQYF. Together with reference TRBV7-6 and TRBJ2-7, the CDR3 gives the full variable domain: GAGVSQSPRYKVTKRGQDVALRCDPISGHVSLYWYRQALGQGPEFLTYFNYEAQQDKSGLPNDRFSAERPEGSISTLTIQRTEQRDSAMYRCASTTRGQGAEQYFGPGTRLTVT.

V gene TRBV6-4 combines with J gene TRBJ1-2; 11 bases match TRBD1. The V and J ends lost 6 bases and 6 bases, in that order; junction bases with no gene match: 21. Germline V lookup: CDR1 MRHNA, CDR2 SNTAGT. The CDR3 length is 19 residues. The CDR3: CASRNWGIGQGALGDGYTF. CDR3 nucleotides: TGTGCCAGCAGGAATTGGGGTATCGGACAGGGGGCCTTGGGTGATGGCTACACCTTC.

This clone was observed once. The genes are TRBV19 and TRBJ2-3, with D possibly matching TRBD2 (5 bases). The CDR3 runs to 13 residues. V lost 5 bases to trimming and J lost 2 bases, with 8 bases between them. The germline V gene has CDR1 LNHDA and CDR2 SQIVND (reference sequence). For the CDR3, the DNA is TGTGCCAGTAGTCTCGGGATCACAGATACGCAGTATTTT. Amino acid sequence: CASSLGITDTQYF.